The T cell receptor beta chain described here comes from a study of blood T cell repertoires in COVID-19. Study in general: The United States, Italy and Spain supplied acute and convalescent COVID-19 samples.

This clone was counted once. The CDR3 runs to 17 residues. From germline, CDR1 is SGHTA and CDR2 FQGTGA. Trimming removed 5 bases from V and 4 bases from J; junction bases left unmatched: 16. Per the study methods: Quantification of nucleated cells was approximated via reference gene primer amplification. This table comes from immunoSEQ multiplex PCR, and its TCRdb copy is limited to in-frame clones, with some not included. Clonal size and the V and J genes are those of that table, whereas D and trimming came from the DNA. The sample includes hundreds of thousands of clones, roughly 85% of them seen just once.

The chain links TRBV7-3 to TRBJ1-2; 7 nucleotides agree with TRBD1. The receptor was derived from a human donor in a cohort sampled during active COVID-19. Sample: peripheral blood. CDR3 region: CASSKTSFTGAFYGYTF. Written as DNA, the CDR3 is TGTGCCAGCAGCAAAACATCATTTACAGGGGCCTTCTATGGCTACACCTTC.